This T cell receptor (beta chain) appears in the sequencing data of a study of OX40 agonist ivuxolimab in advanced cancers. At the level of the study: The drug used for patients, ivuxolimab, was an agonistic anti-OX40 (CD134) antibody. Patients undergoing dose escalation presented with hepatocellular carcinoma, melanoma, renal cell or head and neck cancer. In this trial design, patients received ivuxolimab intravenously at 0.01 to 10 mg/kg every 2 weeks. Study outcomes and limitations: At 0.1 to 3.0 mg/kg, clonal expansion of CD4+ and CD8+ blood T cells had occurred by week 6.

The method was immunoSEQ multiplex PCR; TCRdb's version includes in-frame clones alone and lacks a portion of them. Found here are fewer than 30,000 clones, around 86% of them singletons; the top ten hold approximately 48%. CDR3 length: 11 residues. Per the germline V gene, CDR1 is GTSNPN and CDR2 is SVGIG (reference sequence). This clone is a singleton in its sample. As yet, its antigen is unknown. Compared with germline, one end of the junction differs, possibly owing to a read error. This rearrangement joins TRBV30 to TRBJ2-1; 9 bases are shared with TRBD1. The sample here was CD4+ or CD8+ T cells sorted from blood, taken in a trial of the OX40 agonist ivuxolimab. This sequence originates from an adult with an advanced solid tumor such as melanoma, head and neck, liver or kidney cancer. CDR3 nucleotide sequence: TGTGCCTGGAGTAGGGACAGGGAAATTATCTTC. Protein product: CAWSRDREIIF.